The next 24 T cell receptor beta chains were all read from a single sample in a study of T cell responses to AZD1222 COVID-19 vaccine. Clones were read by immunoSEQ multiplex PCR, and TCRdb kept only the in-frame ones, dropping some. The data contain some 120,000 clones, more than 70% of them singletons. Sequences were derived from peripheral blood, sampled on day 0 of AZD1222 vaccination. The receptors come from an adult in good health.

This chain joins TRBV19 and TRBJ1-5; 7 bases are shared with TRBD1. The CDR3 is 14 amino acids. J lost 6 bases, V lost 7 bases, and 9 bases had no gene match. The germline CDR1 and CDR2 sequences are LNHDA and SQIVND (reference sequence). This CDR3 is CASKSLGGLQPQHF. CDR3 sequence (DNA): TGTGCCAGTAAATCTTTAGGGGGCCTTCAGCCCCAGCATTTT.

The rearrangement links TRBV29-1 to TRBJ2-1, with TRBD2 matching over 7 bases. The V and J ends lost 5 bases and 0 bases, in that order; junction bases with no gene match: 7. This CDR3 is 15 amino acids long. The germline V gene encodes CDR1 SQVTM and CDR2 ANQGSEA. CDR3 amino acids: CSVPRGSNSYNEQFF. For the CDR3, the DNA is TGCAGCGTTCCGCGGGGGTCCAACTCCTACAATGAGCAGTTCTTC.

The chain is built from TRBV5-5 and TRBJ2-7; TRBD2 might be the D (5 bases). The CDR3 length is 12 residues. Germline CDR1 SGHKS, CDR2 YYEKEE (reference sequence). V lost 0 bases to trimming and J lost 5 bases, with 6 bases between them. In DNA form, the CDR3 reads TGTGCCAGCAGCTTGGGAGGGCACGAGCAGTACTTC. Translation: CASSLGGHEQYF.

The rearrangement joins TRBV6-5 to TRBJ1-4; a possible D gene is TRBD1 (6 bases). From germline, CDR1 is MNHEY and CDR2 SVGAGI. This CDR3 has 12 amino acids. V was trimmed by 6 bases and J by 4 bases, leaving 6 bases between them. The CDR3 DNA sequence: TGTGCCAGCAGGGACAGTAATGAAAAACTGTTTTTT. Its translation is CASRDSNEKLFF.

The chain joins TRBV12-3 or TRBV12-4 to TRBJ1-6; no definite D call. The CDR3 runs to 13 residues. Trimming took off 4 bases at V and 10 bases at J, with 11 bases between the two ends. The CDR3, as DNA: TGTGCCAGCAGTTATGGGGATGAATCACCCCTCCACTTT. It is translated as CASSYGDESPLHF.

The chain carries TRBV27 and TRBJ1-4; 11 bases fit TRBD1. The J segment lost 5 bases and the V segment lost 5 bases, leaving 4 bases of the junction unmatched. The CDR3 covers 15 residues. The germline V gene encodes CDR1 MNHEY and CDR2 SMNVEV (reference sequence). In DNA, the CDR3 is TGTGCCAGCAGTCCGGGGACAGGGGGAAATGAAAAACTGTTTTTT. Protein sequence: CASSPGTGGNEKLFF.

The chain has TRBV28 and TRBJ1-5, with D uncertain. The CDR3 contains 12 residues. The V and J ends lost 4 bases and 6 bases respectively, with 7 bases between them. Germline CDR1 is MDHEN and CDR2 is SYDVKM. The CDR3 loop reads CASSSLLQPQHF. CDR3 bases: TGTGCCAGCAGTTCTCTCCTTCAGCCCCAGCATTTT.

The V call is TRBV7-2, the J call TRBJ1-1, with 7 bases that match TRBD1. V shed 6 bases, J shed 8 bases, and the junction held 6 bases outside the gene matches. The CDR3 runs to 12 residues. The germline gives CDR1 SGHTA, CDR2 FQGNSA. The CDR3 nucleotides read TGTGCCAGCAGATTACAGGGGTTGGAAGCTTTCTTT. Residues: CASRLQGLEAFF. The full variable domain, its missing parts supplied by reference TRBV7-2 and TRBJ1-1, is GAGVSQSPSNKVTEKGKDVELRCDPISGHTALYWYRQSLGQGLEFLIYFQGNSAPDKSGLPSDRFSAERTGGSVSTLTIQRTQQEDSAVYLCASRLQGLEAFFGQGTRLTVV.

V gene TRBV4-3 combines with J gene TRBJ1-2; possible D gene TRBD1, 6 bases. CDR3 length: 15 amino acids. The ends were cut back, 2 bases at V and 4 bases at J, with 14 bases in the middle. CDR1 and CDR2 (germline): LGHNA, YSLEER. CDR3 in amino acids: CASSQSGGAGYGYTF. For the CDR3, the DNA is TGCGCCAGCAGCCAATCGGGGGGCGCAGGCTATGGCTACACCTTC.

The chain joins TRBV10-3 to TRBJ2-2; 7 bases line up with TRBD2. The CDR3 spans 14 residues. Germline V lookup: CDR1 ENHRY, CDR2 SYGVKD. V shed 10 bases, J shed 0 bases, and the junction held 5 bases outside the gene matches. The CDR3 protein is CATLATANTGELFF. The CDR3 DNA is TGTGCCACACTAGCGACAGCGAACACCGGGGAGCTGTTTTTT.

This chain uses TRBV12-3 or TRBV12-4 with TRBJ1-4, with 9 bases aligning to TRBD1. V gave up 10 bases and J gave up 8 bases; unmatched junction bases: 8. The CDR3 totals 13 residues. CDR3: CAITGTGREKLFF. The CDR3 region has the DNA TGTGCCATCACCGGGACAGGGAGGGAAAAACTGTTTTTT.

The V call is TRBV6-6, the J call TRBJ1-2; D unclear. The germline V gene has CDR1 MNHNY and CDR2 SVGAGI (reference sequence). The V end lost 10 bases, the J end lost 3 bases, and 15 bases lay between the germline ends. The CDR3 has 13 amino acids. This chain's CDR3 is CATSEERYYGYTF. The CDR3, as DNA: TGTGCCACCTCGGAGGAGAGGTACTATGGCTACACCTTC.

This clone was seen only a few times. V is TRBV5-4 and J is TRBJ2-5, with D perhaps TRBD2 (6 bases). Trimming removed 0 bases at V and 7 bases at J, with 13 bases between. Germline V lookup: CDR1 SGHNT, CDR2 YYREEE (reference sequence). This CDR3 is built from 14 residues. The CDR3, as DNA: TGTGCCAGCAGCTTGGCCGACATCGGGGGGACCCAGTACTTC. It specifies CASSLADIGGTQYF.

The CDR3 protein is CASSRGGQTYGYTF. The CDR3 nucleotides read TGTGCCAGCAGTCGGGGAGGACAGACCTATGGCTACACCTTC. The chain employs TRBV6-2 or TRBV6-3 and TRBJ1-2; a weak D match, TRBD1 (6 bases). Germline CDR1 and CDR2: MNHEY and SVGEGT. The CDR3 is 14 residues long. V was pared by 5 bases and J by 4 bases, with 14 bases between.

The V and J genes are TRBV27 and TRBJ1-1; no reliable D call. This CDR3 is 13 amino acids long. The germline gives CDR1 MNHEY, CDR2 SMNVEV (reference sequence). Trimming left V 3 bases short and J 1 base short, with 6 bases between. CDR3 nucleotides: TGTGCCAGCAGTTTGAAGGAGAACACTGAAGCTTTCTTT. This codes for CASSLKENTEAFF.

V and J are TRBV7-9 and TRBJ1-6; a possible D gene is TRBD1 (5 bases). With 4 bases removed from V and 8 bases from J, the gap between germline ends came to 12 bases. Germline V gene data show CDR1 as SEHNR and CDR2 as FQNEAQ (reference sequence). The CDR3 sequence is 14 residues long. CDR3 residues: CASSSRRGDSPLHF. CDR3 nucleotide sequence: TGTGCCAGCAGCTCCAGGCGGGGGGATTCACCCCTCCACTTT.

The CDR3 sequence: CASSYEPGAAEAFF. The CDR3 DNA is TGTGCCAGCAGTTATGAACCGGGGGCCGCTGAAGCTTTCTTT. The chain combines TRBV6-6 with TRBJ1-1; D is possibly TRBD1 (6 bases). CDR3 length: 14 residues. V was cut by 3 bases and J by 6 bases, with 14 bases left in between. Germline CDR1 reads MNHNY; CDR2 reads SVGAGI (reference sequence).

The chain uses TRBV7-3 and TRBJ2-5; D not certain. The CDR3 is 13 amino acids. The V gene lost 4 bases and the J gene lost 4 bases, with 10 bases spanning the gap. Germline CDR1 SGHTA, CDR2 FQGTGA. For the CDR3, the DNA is TGTGCCAGCAGCTCCCCGGGTATAGAGACCCAGTACTTC. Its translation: CASSSPGIETQYF.

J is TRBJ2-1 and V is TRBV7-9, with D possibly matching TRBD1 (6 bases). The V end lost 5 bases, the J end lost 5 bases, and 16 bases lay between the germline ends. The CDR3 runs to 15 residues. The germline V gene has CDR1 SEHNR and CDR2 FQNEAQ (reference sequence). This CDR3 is CASSHHRQDHNEQFF. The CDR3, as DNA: TGTGCCAGCAGCCACCACCGACAGGACCACAATGAGCAGTTCTTC.

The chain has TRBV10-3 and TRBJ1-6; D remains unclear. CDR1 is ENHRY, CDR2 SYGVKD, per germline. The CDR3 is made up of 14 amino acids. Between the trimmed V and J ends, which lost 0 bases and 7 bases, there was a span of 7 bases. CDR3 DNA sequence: TGTGCCATCAGTGAGTCGATTGGGAATTCACCCCTCCACTTT. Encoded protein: CAISESIGNSPLHF.

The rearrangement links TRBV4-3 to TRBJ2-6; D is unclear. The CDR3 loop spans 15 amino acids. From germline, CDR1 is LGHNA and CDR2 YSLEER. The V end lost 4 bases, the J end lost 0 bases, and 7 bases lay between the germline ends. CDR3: CASSRESSGANVLTF. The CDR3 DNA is TGCGCCAGCAGCCGAGAAAGCTCTGGGGCCAACGTCCTGACTTTC.

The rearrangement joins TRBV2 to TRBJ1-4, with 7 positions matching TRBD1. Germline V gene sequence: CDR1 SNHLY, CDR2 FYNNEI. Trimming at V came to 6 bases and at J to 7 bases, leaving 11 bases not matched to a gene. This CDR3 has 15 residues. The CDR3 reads CASRVDAGGAEKLFF. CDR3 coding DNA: TGTGCCAGCAGGGTAGACGCAGGGGGGGCTGAAAAACTGTTTTTT.

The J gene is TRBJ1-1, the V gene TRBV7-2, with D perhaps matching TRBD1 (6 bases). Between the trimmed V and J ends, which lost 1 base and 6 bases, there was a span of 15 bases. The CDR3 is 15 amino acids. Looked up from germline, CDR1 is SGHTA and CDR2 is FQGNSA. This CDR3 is CASSLVYAGEAEAFF. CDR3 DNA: TGTGCCAGCAGCTTAGTTTACGCAGGGGAGGCTGAAGCTTTCTTT.

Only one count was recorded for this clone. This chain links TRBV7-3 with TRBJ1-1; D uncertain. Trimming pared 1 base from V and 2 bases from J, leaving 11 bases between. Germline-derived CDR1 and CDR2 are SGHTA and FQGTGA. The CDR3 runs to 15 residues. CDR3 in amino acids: CASSLIAGDNTEAFF. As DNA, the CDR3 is TGTGCCAGCAGCTTAATAGCAGGTGATAACACTGAAGCTTTCTTT.